This T cell receptor (beta chain) emerged from a study of Graves' ophthalmopathy and Graves' hyperthyroidism. Broader study findings: Blood also harbored most expanded thyroid clonotypes above 0.001 frequency.

RNA transcripts yielded amplified TCR beta CDR3 regions. After a first-round RT-PCR with HTBI primers, a second-round multiplex PCR was run. TCRdb redid the calling of the multiplex PCR reads with MiXCR, one entry per CDR3 protein. The sample comprises approximately 540,000 distinct CDR3 sequences, less than 40% of which are singletons, and about 4.2% rests with the top ten. Germline V gene data show CDR1 as LNHNV and CDR2 as YYDKDF (reference sequence). The CDR3 is 13 residues long. V shed 1 base and J shed 8 bases, with 8 bases lying between them. Worth noting for this clonotype: Its matching antigen is unknown.

This rearrangement joins TRBV15 to TRBJ2-2, with D possibly being TRBD1 (6 bases). The sample consisted of peripheral blood or thyroid tissue (not recorded which). The source of this sequence is an adult man with Graves' hyperthyroidism. CDR3 residues: CATSRAGTGELFF. As DNA, the CDR3 is TGTGCCACCAGCAGAGCTGGGACAGGGGAGCTGTTTTTT.